The next 7 T cell receptor beta chains were all read from a single sample in a study of cytomegalovirus exposure and HLA in healthy donors. The PCR ran on 60 Vbeta and 13 Jbeta primers. Here immunoSEQ multiplex PCR was the method, and the copy in TCRdb shows in-frame clones only, minus some. Here the sample spans under 200,000 clones, roughly three quarters being singletons. The specimen sequenced was PBMCs. The receptors come from a woman aged 45-65 years in good health and CMV-seropositive.

The V and J genes are TRBV14 and TRBJ1-1; D might be TRBD1 (5 bases). CDR3 size: 15 residues. Between the trimmed V and J ends, which lost 4 bases and 1 base, there was a span of 13 bases. CDR1 and CDR2 (germline): SGHDN, FVKESK. The CDR3: CASSPLGGSNTEAFF. Here the CDR3 DNA reads TGTGCCAGCAGCCCACTGGGGGGATCGAACACTGAAGCTTTCTTT.

This chain joins TRBV7-2 and TRBJ2-1, with 14 bases that match TRBD2. This CDR3 has 16 residues. The germline CDR1 and CDR2 sequences are SGHTA and FQGNSA. With V trimmed by 0 bases and J by 6 bases, 1 base remained unmatched. The CDR3 bases are TGTGCCAGCAGCTTAGCGACTAGCGGGGGGGGCAATGAGCAGTTCTTC. Protein: CASSLATSGGGNEQFF. Based on the CDR3 plus reference TRBV7-2 and TRBJ2-1, the full variable domain is GAGVSQSPSNKVTEKGKDVELRCDPISGHTALYWYRQSLGQGLEFLIYFQGNSAPDKSGLPSDRFSAERTGGSVSTLTIQRTQQEDSAVYLCASSLATSGGGNEQFFGPGTRLTVL.

V and J are TRBV7-9 and TRBJ2-1; D is unclear. Germline V gene sequence: CDR1 SEHNR, CDR2 FQNEAQ (reference sequence). V lost 3 bases and J 0 bases, leaving 3 bases between the germline ends. The CDR3 sequence is 13 residues long. DNA of the CDR3: TGTGCCAGCAGCTTTCACTCCTACAATGAGCAGTTCTTC. This sequence encodes CASSFHSYNEQFF.

This clone was counted once. V usage is TRBV5-5 and J usage is TRBJ2-1; 8 bases map to TRBD2. This CDR3 contains 16 residues. Trimming cost V 4 bases and J 0 bases; bases outside gene matches: 6. The germline CDR1 and CDR2 sequences are SGHKS and YYEKEE (reference sequence). Here the CDR3 reads CASSAIAGSSYNEQFF. The CDR3 coding sequence is TGTGCCAGCAGCGCTATAGCGGGGAGCTCCTACAATGAGCAGTTCTTC.

The chain recombines TRBV11-2 with TRBJ1-1, with D hard to call. Per germline, CDR1 SGHAT and CDR2 FQNNGV. The V gene lost 0 bases and the J gene lost 4 bases, with 12 bases spanning the gap. The CDR3 consists of 15 residues. The CDR3 region has the DNA TGTGCCAGCAGCTTAGAAGGAGTAGCCATCACTGAAGCTTTCTTT. Its translation: CASSLEGVAITEAFF.

The table lists this clone with a few counts. The J gene is TRBJ2-3, the V gene TRBV5-4; TRBD1 aligns across 11 bases. After removal of 3 bases from V and 3 bases from J, the junction contained 3 bases not matched to a gene. The CDR3 is 15 amino acids. The germline CDR1 and CDR2 sequences are SGHNT and YYREEE (reference sequence). For the CDR3, the DNA is TGTGCCAGCAGCTCGAGGGACAGGGGGACAGATACGCAGTATTTT. Its translation is CASSSRDRGTDTQYF.

V and J are TRBV7-3 and TRBJ1-1; possibly TRBD1 for D (6 bases). The germline CDR1 and CDR2 sequences are SGHTA and FQGTGA. CDR3 size: 13 residues. Between the trimmed V and J ends, which lost 3 bases and 8 bases, there was a span of 13 bases. CDR3 DNA sequence: TGTGCCAGCAGCTTCTACCCGGGACAAGAAGCTTTCTTT. Translated, it gives CASSFYPGQEAFF.